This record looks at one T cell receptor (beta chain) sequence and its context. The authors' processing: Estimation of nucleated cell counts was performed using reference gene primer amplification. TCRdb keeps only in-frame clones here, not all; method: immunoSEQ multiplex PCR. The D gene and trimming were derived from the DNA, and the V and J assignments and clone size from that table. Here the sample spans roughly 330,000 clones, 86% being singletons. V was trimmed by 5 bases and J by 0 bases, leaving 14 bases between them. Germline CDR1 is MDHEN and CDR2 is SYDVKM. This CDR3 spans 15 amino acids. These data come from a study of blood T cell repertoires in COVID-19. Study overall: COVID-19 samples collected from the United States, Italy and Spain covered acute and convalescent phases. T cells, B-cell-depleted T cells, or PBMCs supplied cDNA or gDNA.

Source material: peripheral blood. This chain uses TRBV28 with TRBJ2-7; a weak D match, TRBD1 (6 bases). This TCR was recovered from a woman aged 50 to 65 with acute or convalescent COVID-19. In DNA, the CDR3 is TGTGCCAGCAGTCCACCAGGGGAACCCTCCTACGAGCAGTACTTC. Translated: CASSPPGEPSYEQYF.